This entry describes one T cell receptor beta chain. The antigen it binds to is not known. Nothing much larger sits one base from this clone, and base qualities are not available. This entry comes from a study of chronic HIV infection and antiretroviral therapy (dated by TCRdb to between 2014 and 2017). The CDR3 runs 15 amino acids, cysteine and phenylalanine included. CDR3 DNA only is kept here, 45 bases in frame from base 1. The V end gives up 2 bases and the J end 8 bases, leaving 3 bases in the junction not matched to a gene. Via the germline V gene, CDR1 is MNHEY and CDR2 SVGAGI. Receptor libraries were prepared by 5' RACE. The listed sequencing device is Illumina MiSeq. TCRdb redid the processing of the public reads, applying fastp at Q25 and MiXCR, and retained in-frame beta chains. Each entry is one CDR3 protein sequence, shown with its most common DNA and genes. The sample table records tens of thousands of distinct CDR3 sequences; more than 8% of these occur just once. The ten top clones hold roughly 2.6% of the sample.

This TCR derives from an adult who had HIV and had not received antiretroviral therapy, or was an uninfected healthy control (not recorded which). Rearrangement joined TRBV6-5 to TRBJ2-1; TRBD2 lines up with 13 middle nucleotides. The specimen was peripheral blood. The encoded CDR3 is CASSYGTSGMDEQFF. The bases are TGTGCCAGCAGTTACGGGACTAGCGGGATGGATGAGCAGTTCTTC.